This T cell receptor (beta chain) was retrieved from a study of Ad26.COV2.S vaccination and SARS-CoV-2 variants. Study details: Intramuscular Ad26.COV2.S doses were given once or twice, 56 days apart.

To note about this clone: The antigen is unknown.

Indicated treatment: about 20 received Ad26.COV2.S at low or high dose, single or two shots; about 5 received placebo; per-sample allocation not given. All samples were drawn on day 63, counting from the first vaccine or placebo injection. Vaccination used an Ad26 vector expressing Wuhan-strain SARS-CoV-2 spike. Study-level findings and limits: It is possible that the TCR breadth and depth analyses underestimated the total T cell responses.

Trimming took 5 bases from V and 0 from J, leaving 5 bases between them. The germline V gene has CDR1 SGHTA and CDR2 FQGNSA. The CDR3 has 13 amino acids. TCRdb's table, derived via immunoSEQ multiplex PCR, lists solely in-frame clones and lacks some. The profile covers 400,000 to 450,000 clones, with about 92% appearing a single time and approximately 4.5% taken by the ten largest. The specimen was peripheral blood, collected in a trial of Ad26.COV2.S vaccine versus placebo. The TCR originated in a person between 18 and 59 years old who received the Ad26.COV2.S COVID-19 vaccine or a placebo. V gene TRBV7-2 combines with J gene TRBJ2-1; the D is unclear. The CDR3 loop reads CASSRSSYNEQFF. Here the CDR3 DNA reads TGTGCCAGCAGCCGAAGCTCCTACAATGAGCAGTTCTTC.